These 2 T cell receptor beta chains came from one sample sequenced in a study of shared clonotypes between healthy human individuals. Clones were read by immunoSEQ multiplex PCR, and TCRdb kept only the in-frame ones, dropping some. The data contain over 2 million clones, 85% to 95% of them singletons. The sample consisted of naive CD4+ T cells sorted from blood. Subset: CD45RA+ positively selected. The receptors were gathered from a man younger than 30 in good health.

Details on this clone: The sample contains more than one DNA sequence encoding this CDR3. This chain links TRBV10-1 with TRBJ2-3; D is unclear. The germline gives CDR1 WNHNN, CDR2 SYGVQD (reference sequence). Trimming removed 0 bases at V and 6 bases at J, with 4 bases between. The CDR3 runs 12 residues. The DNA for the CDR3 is TGCGCCAGCAGTGAGTCCAGGGATACGCAGTATTTT. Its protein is CASSESRDTQYF.

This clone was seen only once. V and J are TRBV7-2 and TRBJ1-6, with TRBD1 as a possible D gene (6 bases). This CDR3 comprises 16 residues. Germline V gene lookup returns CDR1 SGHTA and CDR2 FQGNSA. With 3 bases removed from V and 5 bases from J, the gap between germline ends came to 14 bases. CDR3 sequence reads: CASSFTGALNNSPLHF. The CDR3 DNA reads TGTGCCAGCAGCTTTACGGGGGCGCTTAATAATTCACCCCTCCACTTT. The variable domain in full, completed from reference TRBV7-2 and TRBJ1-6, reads GAGVSQSPSNKVTEKGKDVELRCDPISGHTALYWYRQSLGQGLEFLIYFQGNSAPDKSGLPSDRFSAERTGGSVSTLTIQRTQQEDSAVYLCASSFTGALNNSPLHFGNGTRLTVT.